This entry lists 16 T cell receptor beta chains sequenced from one sample in a study of blood T cell repertoires in COVID-19. Some clones are missing from TCRdb's copy, which holds only in-frame ones; the method was immunoSEQ multiplex PCR. The table lists around 370,000 clones, roughly 89% of them singletons. The sample consisted of peripheral blood. These receptors were taken from a woman between 18 and 29 years old who had recovered from COVID-19.

V gene TRBV29-1 combines with J gene TRBJ1-4, with 12 positions matching TRBD1. The CDR3 spans 14 residues. V lost 4 bases, J lost 7 bases, and 4 bases stayed unmatched. The germline CDR1 and CDR2 sequences are SQVTM and ANQGSEA. Here the CDR3 reads CSVGGTGGSEKLFF. CDR3 nucleotides: TGCAGCGTTGGGGGGACAGGGGGCTCTGAAAAACTGTTTTTT.

This clone showed up just a few times. The chain couples TRBV5-1 to TRBJ1-1; D is undetermined. V lost 0 bases, J lost 1 base, and 4 bases lay in between. This CDR3 is built from 13 residues. Germline assignment: CDR1 SGHRS and CDR2 YFSETQ. The CDR3 region has the DNA TGCGCCAGCAGCTTGGAGCCGAACACTGAAGCTTTCTTT. Residues: CASSLEPNTEAFF.

This sequence joins TRBV24-1 and TRBJ1-2; 10 bases are shared with TRBD1. J lost 7 bases, V lost 6 bases, and 10 bases had no gene match. The CDR3 runs to 15 residues. CDR1 and CDR2 (germline): KGHDR, SFDVKD. The CDR3 reads CATSRPGTGEGGYTF. In nucleotides, the CDR3 is TGTGCCACCAGTCGACCCGGGACAGGGGAAGGTGGCTACACCTTC.

CDR3 bases: TGCAGCGTTGATCCCGGGGGGGGCGGATACGGGTATGGCTACACCTTC. This gives the protein CSVDPGGGGYGYGYTF. This rearrangement joins TRBV29-1 to TRBJ1-2; D might be TRBD1 (6 bases). The CDR3 spans 16 residues. In germline, CDR1 is SQVTM, CDR2 ANQGSEA. Trimming removed 3 bases from V and 5 bases from J, with 22 bases in between.

The chain links TRBV11-3 to TRBJ2-5; D perhaps matches TRBD2 (6 bases). Trimming removed 2 bases at V and 4 bases at J, with 23 bases between. The CDR3 spans 18 residues. CDR1 and CDR2 (germline): SGHNT, YENEEA. Here the CDR3 reads CASSLMRFRRERAETQYF. The DNA of the CDR3 is TGTGCCAGCAGCTTAATGAGGTTCCGTCGGGAGAGGGCAGAGACCCAGTACTTC.

The rearrangement links TRBV14 to TRBJ2-1, with D possibly TRBD2 on 5 matching bases. V gave up 3 bases and J gave up 3 bases, with 12 bases separating them. Germline V gene data show CDR1 as SGHDN and CDR2 as FVKESK. The CDR3 extends over 15 amino acids. As DNA, the CDR3 is TGTGCCAGCAGCCACTCCCGGACTGTCTACAATGAGCAGTTCTTC. It yields the protein CASSHSRTVYNEQFF.

The gene calls are TRBV5-6 and TRBJ1-1; D uncertain. The ends were cut back, 5 bases at V and 2 bases at J, with 16 bases in the middle. CDR1 is SGHDT and CDR2 is YYEEEE in the germline V gene. This CDR3 is built from 15 residues. The CDR3 DNA is TGTGCCAGCAGTTCTCGCTTATCGCTAAACACTGAAGCTTTCTTT. Protein product: CASSSRLSLNTEAFF. The full variable domain, rest sourced from reference TRBV5-6 and TRBJ1-1, is DAGVTQSPTHLIKTRGQQVTLRCSPKSGHDTVSWYQQALGQGPQFIFQYYEEEERQRGNFPDRFSGHQFPNYSSELNVNALLLGDSALYLCASSSRLSLNTEAFFGQGTRLTVV.

For the CDR3, the DNA is TGCGCCAGCAGCCAAGATCCACTAGCGGTCCTGGGGTCGTTCTTC. Amino acid sequence: CASSQDPLAVLGSFF. J is TRBJ2-1 and V is TRBV4-1; TRBD2 aligns across 8 bases. The germline CDR1 and CDR2 sequences are MGHRA and YSYEKL. Trimming took 0 bases from V and 15 from J; bases not matched to a gene: 13. This CDR3 contains 15 residues.

The gene calls are TRBV19 and TRBJ2-7; TRBD1 is a possible D gene (6 bases). The CDR3 is 15 residues long. Trimming stripped 9 bases from V and 0 bases from J, with 18 bases between. CDR1 is LNHDA and CDR2 is SQIVND in the germline V gene (reference sequence). The CDR3 is CARKIGTTNSYEQYV. Here the CDR3 DNA reads TGTGCCAGAAAAATAGGGACAACCAACTCCTACGAGCAGTACGTC.

The J gene is TRBJ2-7, the V gene TRBV5-8; D uncertain. V was shortened by 0 bases and J by 4 bases, with 8 bases between the two germline ends. The length of the CDR3 is 13 residues. Germline V gene sequence: CDR1 SGHTS, CDR2 YDEGEE. In nucleotides, the CDR3 is TGTGCCAGCAGCTTGGGCAGGAATTACGAGCAGTACGTC. Its protein product is CASSLGRNYEQYV.

The chain combines TRBV9 with TRBJ2-2, with 9 nucleotides matching TRBD2. The germline V gene has CDR1 SGDLS and CDR2 YYNGEE. This CDR3 comprises 17 residues. J lost 6 bases, V lost 0 bases, and 9 bases had no gene match. The CDR3 sequence is CASSVGLAGYLPGELFF. CDR3 DNA sequence: TGTGCCAGCAGCGTAGGGCTAGCGGGATATCTTCCCGGGGAGCTGTTTTTT.

This chain joins TRBV29-1 and TRBJ2-7, with D possibly TRBD1 on 6 matching bases. Germline V lookup: CDR1 SQVTM, CDR2 ANQGSEA. The germline V and J ends were trimmed by 7 bases and 2 bases, with 18 bases remaining between them. The CDR3 has 14 residues. The CDR3 is CSALTGSPPYEQYV. CDR3 bases: TGCAGCGCGCTCACAGGGTCCCCCCCCTACGAGCAGTACGTC.

This chain connects TRBV6-1 to TRBJ2-3; possibly TRBD1 for D (6 bases). The CDR3 covers 14 residues. Per germline, CDR1 MNHNS and CDR2 SASEGT. Trimming took off 2 bases at V and 2 bases at J, with 8 bases between the two ends. In DNA form, the CDR3 reads TGTGCCAGCAGTGAATACAGGGACACAGATACGCAGTATTTT. As protein: CASSEYRDTDTQYF.

The J gene is TRBJ1-1, the V gene TRBV5-4, with D uncertain. The germline CDR1 and CDR2 sequences are SGHNT and YYREEE (reference sequence). V was cut by 4 bases and J by 1 base, with 14 bases left in between. The CDR3 has 15 amino acids. In DNA, the CDR3 is TGTGCCAGCAGCACCGGGGTCCTGCAGAACACTGAAGCTTTCTTT. This gives the protein CASSTGVLQNTEAFF.

This clone was found a few times. V usage is TRBV3-1 (or the pseudogene TRBV3-2) and J usage is TRBJ1-2; D gene ambiguous. Looked up from germline, CDR1 is LGHDT and CDR2 is YNNKEL (reference sequence). The CDR3 loop spans 13 amino acids. Trimming removed 0 bases from V and 7 bases from J, with 9 bases in between. CDR3 in DNA: TGTGCCAGCAGCCAAGATGAGGTCCGTGGCTACACCTTC. Translated, it gives CASSQDEVRGYTF.

The CDR3 loop is CASSLDRAAGGYQETQYF. CDR3 in DNA: TGTGCCAGCAGCTTAGATAGGGCAGCGGGAGGGTACCAAGAGACCCAGTACTTC. The chain is built from TRBV11-2 and TRBJ2-5; 10 positions agree with TRBD2. Germline CDR1 and CDR2: SGHAT and FQNNGV. The ends lost 0 bases at V and 0 bases at J; junction bases unmatched: 7. The CDR3 has 18 residues. Looking up the rest from reference TRBV11-2 and TRBJ2-5 gives the full variable domain: EAGVAQSPRYKIIEKRQSVAFWCNPISGHATLYWYQQILGQGPKLLIQFQNNGVVDDSQLPKDRFSAERLKGVDSTLKIQPAKLEDSAVYLCASSLDRAAGGYQETQYFGPGTRLLVL.